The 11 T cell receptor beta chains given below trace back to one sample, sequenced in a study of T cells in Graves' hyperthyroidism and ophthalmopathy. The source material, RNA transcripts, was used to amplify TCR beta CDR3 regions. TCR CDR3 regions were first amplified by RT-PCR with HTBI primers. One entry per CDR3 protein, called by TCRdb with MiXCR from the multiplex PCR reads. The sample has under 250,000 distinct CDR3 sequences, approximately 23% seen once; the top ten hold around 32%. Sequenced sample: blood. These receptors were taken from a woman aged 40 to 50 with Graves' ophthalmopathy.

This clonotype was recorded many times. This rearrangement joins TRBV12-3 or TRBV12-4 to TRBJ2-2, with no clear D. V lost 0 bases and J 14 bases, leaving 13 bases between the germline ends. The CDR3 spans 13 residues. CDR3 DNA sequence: TGTGCCAGCAGTTTAGCGGCCACCAACCCCCTGTTTTTT. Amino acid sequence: CASSLAATNPLFF.

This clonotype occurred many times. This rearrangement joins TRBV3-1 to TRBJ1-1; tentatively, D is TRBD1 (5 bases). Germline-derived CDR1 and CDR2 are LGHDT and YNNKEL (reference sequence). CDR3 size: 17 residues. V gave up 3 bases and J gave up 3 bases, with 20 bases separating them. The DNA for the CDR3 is TGTGCCAGCAGCCACACCTGGCGGGGAGGGGCGGACACTGAAGCTTTCTTT. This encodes CASSHTWRGGADTEAFF.

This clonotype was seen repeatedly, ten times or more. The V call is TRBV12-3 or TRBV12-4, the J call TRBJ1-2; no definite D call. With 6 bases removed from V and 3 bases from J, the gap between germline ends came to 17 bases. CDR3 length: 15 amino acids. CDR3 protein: CASSIGSALDYGYTF. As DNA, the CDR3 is TGTGCCAGCAGCATCGGTTCGGCGCTTGACTATGGCTACACCTTC.

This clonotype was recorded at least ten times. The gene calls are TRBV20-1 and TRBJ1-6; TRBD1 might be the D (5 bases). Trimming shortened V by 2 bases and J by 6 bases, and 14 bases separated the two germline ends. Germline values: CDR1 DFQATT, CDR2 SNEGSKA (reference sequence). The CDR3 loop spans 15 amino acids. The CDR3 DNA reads TGCAGTGCTAGATGGGTGGGGCAAGTTAATTCACCCCTCCACTTT. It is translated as CSARWVGQVNSPLHF.

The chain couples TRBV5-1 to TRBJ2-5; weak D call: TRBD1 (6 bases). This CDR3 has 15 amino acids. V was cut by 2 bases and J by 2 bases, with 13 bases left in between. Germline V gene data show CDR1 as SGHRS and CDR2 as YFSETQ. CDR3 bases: TGCGCCAGCAGCTTCCCCCATAGGGGGCAAGAGACCCAGTACTTC. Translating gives CASSFPHRGQETQYF.

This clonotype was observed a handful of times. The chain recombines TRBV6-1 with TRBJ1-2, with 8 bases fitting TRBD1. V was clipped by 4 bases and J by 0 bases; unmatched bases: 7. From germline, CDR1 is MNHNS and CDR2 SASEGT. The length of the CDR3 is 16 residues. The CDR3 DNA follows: TGTGCCAGCAGTGCAAACCGGGACAGGCCTAACTATGGCTACACCTTC. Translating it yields CASSANRDRPNYGYTF.

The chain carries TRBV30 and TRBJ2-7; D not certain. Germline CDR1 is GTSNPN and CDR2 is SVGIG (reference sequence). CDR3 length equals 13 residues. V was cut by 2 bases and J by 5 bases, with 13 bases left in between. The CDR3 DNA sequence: TGTGCCTGGAGTAACGTAGGGATCAACGAGCAGTACTTC. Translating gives CAWSNVGINEQYF.

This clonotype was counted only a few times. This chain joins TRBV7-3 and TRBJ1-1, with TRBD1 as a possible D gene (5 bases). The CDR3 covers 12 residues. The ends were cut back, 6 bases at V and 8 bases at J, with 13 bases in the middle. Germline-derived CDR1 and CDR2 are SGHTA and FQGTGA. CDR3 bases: TGTGCCAGCAGTCGGGACGGACTAGAAGCTTTCTTT. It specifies CASSRDGLEAFF.

The DNA for the CDR3 is TGTGCCTCAGAGGGGGGACAGCCTGAAGCTTTCTTT. Protein: CASEGGQPEAFF. The genes are TRBV30 and TRBJ1-1, with TRBD1 matching 7 bases. The CDR3 sequence is 12 residues long. Germline V gene lookup returns CDR1 GTSNPN and CDR2 SVGIG (reference sequence). J gave up 6 bases and V 7 bases, and 8 bases lay outside the gene matches. The entire variable domain, with the rest obtained from reference TRBV30 and TRBJ1-1, is as follows: SQTIHQWPATLVQPVGSPLSLECTVEGTSNPNLYWYRQAAGRGLQLLFYSVGIGQISSEVPQNLSASRPQDRQFILSSKKLLLSDSGFYLCASEGGQPEAFFGQGTRLTVV.

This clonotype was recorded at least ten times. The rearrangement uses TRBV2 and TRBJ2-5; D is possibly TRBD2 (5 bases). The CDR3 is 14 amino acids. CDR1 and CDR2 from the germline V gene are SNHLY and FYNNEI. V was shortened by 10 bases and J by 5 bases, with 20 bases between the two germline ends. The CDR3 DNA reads TGTGCCACCCGTTCTCAGAGGGCCGGGGAGACCCAGTACTTC. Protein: CATRSQRAGETQYF.

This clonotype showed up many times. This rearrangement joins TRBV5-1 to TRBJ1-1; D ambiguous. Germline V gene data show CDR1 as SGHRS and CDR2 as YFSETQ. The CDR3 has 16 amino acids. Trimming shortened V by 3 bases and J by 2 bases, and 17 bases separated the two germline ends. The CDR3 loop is CASSSASGFGNTEAFF. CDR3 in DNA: TGCGCCAGCAGCTCGGCCTCAGGTTTCGGAAACACTGAAGCTTTCTTT.